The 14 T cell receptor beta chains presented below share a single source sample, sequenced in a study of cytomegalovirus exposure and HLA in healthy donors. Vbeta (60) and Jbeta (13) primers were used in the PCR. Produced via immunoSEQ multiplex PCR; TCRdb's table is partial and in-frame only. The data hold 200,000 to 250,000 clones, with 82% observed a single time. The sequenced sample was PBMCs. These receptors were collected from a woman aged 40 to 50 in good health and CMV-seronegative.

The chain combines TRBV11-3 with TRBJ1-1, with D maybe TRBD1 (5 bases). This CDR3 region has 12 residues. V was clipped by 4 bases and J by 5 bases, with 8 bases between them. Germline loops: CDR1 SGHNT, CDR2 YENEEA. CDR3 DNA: TGTGCCAGCAGCTCCAAGGGGACTGAAGCTTTCTTT. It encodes CASSSKGTEAFF.

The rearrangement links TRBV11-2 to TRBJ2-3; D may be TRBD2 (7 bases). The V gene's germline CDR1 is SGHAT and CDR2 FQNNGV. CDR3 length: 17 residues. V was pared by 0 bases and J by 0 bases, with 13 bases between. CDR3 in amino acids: CASSLERGGPSTDTQYF. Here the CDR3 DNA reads TGTGCCAGCAGCTTAGAAAGGGGGGGACCTAGCACAGATACGCAGTATTTT.

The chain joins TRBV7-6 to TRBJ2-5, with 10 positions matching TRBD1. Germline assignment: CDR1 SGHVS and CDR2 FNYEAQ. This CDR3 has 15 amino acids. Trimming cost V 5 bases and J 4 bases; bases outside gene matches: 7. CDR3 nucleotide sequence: TGTGCCAGCAGCCTCGGGACAGGGGTGGTAGAGACCCAGTACTTC. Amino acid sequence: CASSLGTGVVETQYF.

In nucleotides, the CDR3 is TGTGCCTGGATGGGGGGGAACACTGAAGCTTTCTTT. Its protein is CAWMGGNTEAFF. The chain employs TRBV30 and TRBJ1-1, with D possibly matching TRBD1 (5 bases). Trimming left V 4 bases short and J 1 base short, with 7 bases between. The germline gives CDR1 GTSNPN, CDR2 SVGIG (reference sequence). The CDR3 extends over 12 amino acids.

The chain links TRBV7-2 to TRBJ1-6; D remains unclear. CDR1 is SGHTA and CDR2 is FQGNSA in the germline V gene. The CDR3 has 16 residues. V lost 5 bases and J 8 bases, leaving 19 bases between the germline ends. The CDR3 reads CASSPFTGKVHSPLHF. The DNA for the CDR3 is TGTGCCAGCAGCCCCTTCACGGGAAAGGTGCATTCACCCCTCCACTTT.

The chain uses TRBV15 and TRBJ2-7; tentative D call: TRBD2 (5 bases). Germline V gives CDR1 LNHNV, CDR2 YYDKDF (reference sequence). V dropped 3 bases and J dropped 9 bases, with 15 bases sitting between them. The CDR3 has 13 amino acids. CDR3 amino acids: CATSRRANDGQYF. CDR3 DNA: TGTGCCACCAGCAGGAGGGCCAACGACGGGCAGTACTTC.

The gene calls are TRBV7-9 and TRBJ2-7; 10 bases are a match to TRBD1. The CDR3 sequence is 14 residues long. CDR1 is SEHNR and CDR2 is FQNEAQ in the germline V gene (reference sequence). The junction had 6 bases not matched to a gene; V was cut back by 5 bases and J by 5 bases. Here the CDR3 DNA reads TGTGCCAGCAGCCCGGGACAGGGGTCCGACGAGCAGTACTTC. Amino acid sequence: CASSPGQGSDEQYF.

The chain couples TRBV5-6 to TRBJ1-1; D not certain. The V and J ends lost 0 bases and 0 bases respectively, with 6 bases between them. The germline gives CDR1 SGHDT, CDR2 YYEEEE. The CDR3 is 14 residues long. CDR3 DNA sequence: TGTGCCAGCAGCTTGGCGCAGATGAACACTGAAGCTTTCTTT. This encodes CASSLAQMNTEAFF.

CDR3 loop: CASSLAPSGGGQETQYF. DNA for the CDR3: TGTGCCAGCAGCTTAGCTCCTAGCGGGGGGGGCCAAGAGACCCAGTACTTC. The rearrangement joins TRBV7-2 to TRBJ2-5; 12 bases are shared with TRBD2. Germline CDR1 reads SGHTA; CDR2 reads FQGNSA. The CDR3 contains 17 residues. V gave up 0 bases and J gave up 1 base; unmatched junction bases: 3.

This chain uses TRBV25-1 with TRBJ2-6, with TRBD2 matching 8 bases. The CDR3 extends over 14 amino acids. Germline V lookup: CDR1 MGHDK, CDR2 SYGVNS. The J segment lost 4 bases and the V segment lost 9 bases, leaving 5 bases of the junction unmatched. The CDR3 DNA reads TGTGCCAGTACACGGGGGGGCGGGGCCAACGTCCTGACTTTC. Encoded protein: CASTRGGGANVLTF.

The chain's CDR3 is CASRVTWGGRTDTQYF. The CDR3 coding sequence is TGTGCCAGCAGGGTTACCTGGGGGGGGAGAACAGATACGCAGTATTTT. This chain uses TRBV2 with TRBJ2-3; 7 bases agree with TRBD2. Germline V gives CDR1 SNHLY, CDR2 FYNNEI. The CDR3 loop spans 16 amino acids. Unmatched junction bases numbered 12, after V lost 6 bases and J lost 3 bases. The complete variable domain, with remaining parts taken from reference TRBV2 and TRBJ2-3, reads EPEVTQTPSHQVTQMGQEVILRCVPISNHLYFYWYRQILGQKVEFLVSFYNNEISEKSEIFDDQFSVERPDGSNFTLKIRSTKLEDSAMYFCASRVTWGGRTDTQYFGPGTRLTVL.

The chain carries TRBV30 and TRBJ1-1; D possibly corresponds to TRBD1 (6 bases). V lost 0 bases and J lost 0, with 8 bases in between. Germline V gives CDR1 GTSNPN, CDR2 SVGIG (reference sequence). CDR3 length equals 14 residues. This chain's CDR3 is CAWSVGTLNTEAFF. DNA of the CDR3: TGTGCCTGGAGTGTCGGGACACTGAACACTGAAGCTTTCTTT.

CDR3 residues: CASSGGGASGNTIYF. DNA for the CDR3: TGTGCCAGCAGTGGGGGAGGGGCGTCGGGAAACACCATATATTTT. The chain links TRBV2 to TRBJ1-3, with a tentative D call TRBD1 (5 bases). The CDR3 contains 15 residues. The germline gives CDR1 SNHLY, CDR2 FYNNEI. V was trimmed by 4 bases and J by 4 bases, leaving 14 bases between them. The whole variable domain, remainder taken from reference TRBV2 and TRBJ1-3, is EPEVTQTPSHQVTQMGQEVILRCVPISNHLYFYWYRQILGQKVEFLVSFYNNEISEKSEIFDDQFSVERPDGSNFTLKIRSTKLEDSAMYFCASSGGGASGNTIYFGEGSWLTVV.

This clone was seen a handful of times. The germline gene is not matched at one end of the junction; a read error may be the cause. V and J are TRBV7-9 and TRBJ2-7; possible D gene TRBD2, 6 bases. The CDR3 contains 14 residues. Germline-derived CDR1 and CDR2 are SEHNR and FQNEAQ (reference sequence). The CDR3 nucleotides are TGTTCCAGCAACTTACTTGTGCCGGGGGACGAGCAGTACTTC. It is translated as CSSNLLVPGDEQYF.